At least ten counts were recorded for the clone carrying this T cell receptor beta chain. Its matching antigen is unknown. The data derive from a study of early T cells in non-severe SARS-CoV-2 infection. Study as a whole: Chains stayed unpaired after sequencing of bulk RNA from unsorted whole blood.

Separate cDNA molecules each had unique molecular identifiers attached to them. TCRdb processed the 5' RACE reads anew with MiXCR; each CDR3 protein has one entry. The sample contains roughly 75,000 distinct CDR3 sequences, 9% to 10% of which appear only once. From germline, CDR1 is MNHEY and CDR2 SMNVEV (reference sequence). The CDR3 length is 13 residues. The V and J ends lost 2 bases and 4 bases respectively, with 3 bases between them. Study findings and constraints: Sequences matched to VDJdb favored anti-spike CD8 responses, while private and CD4 specificities were missed.

The gene calls are TRBV27 and TRBJ2-6; D is ambiguous. The sequence came from an adult who was a healthcare worker with PCR-confirmed SARS-CoV-2 infection or an uninfected control (not recorded which). Sequencing input: whole blood. The CDR3 DNA follows: TGTGCCAGCAGTTTAGCAGGGGCCAACGTCCTGACTTTC. This codes for CASSLAGANVLTF.